This T cell receptor beta chain was sequenced for a study of OX40 agonist ivuxolimab in advanced cancers. About the research overall: An agonistic human IgG2 monoclonal antibody against OX40 (CD134) was given. Patients treated during dose escalation were battling hepatocellular carcinoma, melanoma, renal cell or head and neck cancer. Regarding the study as a whole: Mean expanded clone counts were higher in CD8+ than CD4+ T cells. With doses of 0.1 to 3.0 mg/kg, CD4+ and CD8+ blood T cells had undergone clonal expansion by week 6.

To note about this clone: Its antigen is unidentified.

Clones were sequenced by immunoSEQ multiplex PCR, and TCRdb holds only the in-frame ones, with some missing. The repertoire consists of roughly 80,000 clones, with about 85% occurring once and the leading ten covering 0.5% to 0.85%. Germline V gene sequence: CDR1 MNHNS, CDR2 SASEGT. The length of the CDR3 is 14 residues. V lost 6 bases to trimming and J lost 1 base; unmatched junction nucleotides: 6. This sequence was found in an adult with an advanced solid tumor such as melanoma, head and neck, liver or kidney cancer. V and J are TRBV6-1 and TRBJ2-7; 7 bases agree with TRBD1. Sample: CD4+ or CD8+ T cells sorted from blood, taken in a trial of the OX40 agonist ivuxolimab. CDR3 protein: CASRFTRGSYEQYF. In DNA form, the CDR3 reads TGTGCCAGCAGATTTACCAGGGGGTCCTACGAGCAGTACTTC.